The clone carrying this T cell receptor (beta chain) has a single count. This entry comes from a study of blood T cell repertoires in COVID-19. The CDR3 has 15 residues. Germline CDR1 and CDR2: MDHEN and SYDVKM. The V and J ends lost 4 bases and 3 bases respectively, with 16 bases between them. As processed by the authors: Counts of nucleated cells, estimated from reference gene primer amplification, were obtained. Profiling relied on immunoSEQ multiplex PCR, and the TCRdb table lists in-frame clones only, not all of them. The DNA gave D and trimming, while V, J and clone size come from that table. The sample has 300,000 to 350,000 clones; around 90% are singletons.

The gene calls are TRBV28 and TRBJ2-7; perhaps TRBD2 as D (5 bases). Sequenced: peripheral blood. This clonotype originated in a woman in her twenties or thirties with COVID-19, enrolled during active disease. The CDR3 coding sequence is TGTGCCAGCAGTTCAATCCGGGCCGGAGGCTACGAGCAGTACTTC. This gives the protein CASSSIRAGGYEQYF.